One sample yielded the 30 T cell receptor beta chains listed below, sequenced in a study of blood T cell repertoires in COVID-19. This table comes from immunoSEQ multiplex PCR, and its TCRdb copy is limited to in-frame clones, with some not included. This sample has 100,000 to 150,000 clones, with 86% found just once. The sequencing input was peripheral blood. The source is a human donor in a cohort sampled during active COVID-19.

The J gene is TRBJ1-1, the V gene TRBV5-1; 8 bases fit TRBD1. Germline CDR1 and CDR2: SGHRS and YFSETQ. The ends lost 2 bases at V and 3 bases at J; junction bases unmatched: 9. The CDR3 runs to 16 residues. CDR3 residues: CASSFSGGAGDTEAFF. The CDR3 region has the DNA TGCGCCAGCAGCTTTTCAGGGGGCGCTGGGGACACTGAAGCTTTCTTT. The full variable domain, rest sourced from reference TRBV5-1 and TRBJ1-1, is KAGVTQTPRYLIKTRGQQVTLSCSPISGHRSVSWYQQTPGQGLQFLFEYFSETQRNKGNFPGRFSGRQFSNSRSEMNVSTLELGDSALYLCASSFSGGAGDTEAFFGQGTRLTVV.

This sequence joins TRBV5-1 and TRBJ2-6; TRBD2 is a possible D gene (5 bases). The ends were cut back, 5 bases at V and 0 bases at J, with 6 bases in the middle. CDR3 length equals 14 residues. The germline gives CDR1 SGHRS, CDR2 YFSETQ. DNA for the CDR3: TGCGCCAGCAGGGGGAGCTCTGGGGCCAACGTCCTGACTTTC. This sequence encodes CASRGSSGANVLTF.

The rearrangement uses TRBV2 and TRBJ2-3; 9 positions match TRBD1. The CDR3 is 18 amino acids. The junction had 17 bases not matched to a gene; V was cut back by 8 bases and J by 2 bases. CDR1 and CDR2 (germline): SNHLY, FYNNEI. DNA of the CDR3: TGTGCCAGCCCCCCACCGGGAATAGTACAGGGGGCCACAGATACGCAGTATTTT. This encodes CASPPPGIVQGATDTQYF.

The chain couples TRBV3-1 (or the pseudogene TRBV3-2) to TRBJ2-4; D might be TRBD1 (5 bases). The CDR3 contains 17 residues. The V gene lost 1 base and the J gene lost 1 base, with 14 bases spanning the gap. CDR1 and CDR2 from the germline V gene are LGHDT and YNNKEL (reference sequence). The DNA of the CDR3 is TGTGCCAGCAGCCAAGGACAACCAGGGTGGGCCAAAAACATTCAGTACTTC. The encoded protein is CASSQGQPGWAKNIQYF.

This chain joins TRBV9 and TRBJ2-7; D uncertain. Trimming took off 5 bases at V and 7 bases at J, with 10 bases between the two ends. This CDR3 has 11 amino acids. The germline gives CDR1 SGDLS, CDR2 YYNGEE. The CDR3: CASRLYAEQYF. The CDR3 coding sequence is TGTGCCAGCAGGCTATACGCGGAGCAGTACTTC.

This clone was detected a few times. The gene calls are TRBV3-1 (or the pseudogene TRBV3-2) and TRBJ1-1; D possibly corresponds to TRBD1 (5 bases). Germline lookup yields CDR1 LGHDT and CDR2 YNNKEL (reference sequence). Trimming stripped 4 bases from V and 1 base from J, with 16 bases between. The CDR3 totals 16 residues. In DNA, the CDR3 is TGTGCCAGCAGCCCCGAGGTAGGTAGGGGGAACACTGAAGCTTTCTTT. It encodes CASSPEVGRGNTEAFF.

The chain uses TRBV19 and TRBJ2-7; a weak D match, TRBD2 (7 bases). The CDR3 has 14 amino acids. V was pared by 5 bases and J by 5 bases, with 16 bases between. From germline, CDR1 is LNHDA and CDR2 SQIVND (reference sequence). CDR3 sequence (DNA): TGTGCCAGTAGTTCGGGGGGACACACTAACGAGCAGTACTTC. This encodes CASSSGGHTNEQYF.

This chain links TRBV4-3 with TRBJ1-1, with D perhaps matching TRBD1 (5 bases). The CDR3 runs to 14 residues. The ends were cut back, 0 bases at V and 6 bases at J, with 11 bases in the middle. In germline, CDR1 is LGHNA, CDR2 YSLEER. The CDR3 reads CASSQETGRPEAFF. In DNA form, the CDR3 reads TGCGCCAGCAGCCAAGAAACAGGCCGGCCTGAAGCTTTCTTT.

The chain has TRBV5-5 and TRBJ1-1; D possibly corresponds to TRBD1 (6 bases). Germline CDR1 and CDR2: SGHKS and YYEKEE (reference sequence). The CDR3 sequence is 15 residues long. V was pared by 1 base and J by 2 bases, with 12 bases between. This CDR3 reads CASSLIQGANTEAFF. The CDR3 nucleotides are TGTGCCAGCAGCTTGATACAGGGAGCTAACACTGAAGCTTTCTTT. The full variable domain, with the rest looked up from reference TRBV5-5 and TRBJ1-1, is DAGVTQSPTHLIKTRGQQVTLRCSPISGHKSVSWYQQVLGQGPQFIFQYYEKEERGRGNFPDRFSARQFPNYSSELNVNALLLGDSALYLCASSLIQGANTEAFFGQGTRLTVV.

CDR3 DNA: TGTGCCAGCAGCTTAGGGAGGGACAGGTGGCCCAAAAACATTCAGTACTTC. This translates into CASSLGRDRWPKNIQYF. The gene calls are TRBV7-8 and TRBJ2-4; 8 nucleotides agree with TRBD1. Germline CDR1 and CDR2: SGHVS and FQNEAQ. Germline trimming cut 1 base from V and 2 bases from J; bases unmatched to any gene: 7. CDR3 length equals 17 residues.

This chain links TRBV24-1 with TRBJ2-7, with 12 bases matching TRBD2. This CDR3 region has 18 residues. V gave up 9 bases and J gave up 7 bases; unmatched junction bases: 21. In germline, CDR1 is KGHDR, CDR2 SFDVKD. CDR3 coding DNA: TGTGCCACCGGGCGGGGGGACAGACAGGCCCTAGCGGGAGGGGAGCAGTACTTC. Its translation: CATGRGDRQALAGGEQYF.

The V gene is TRBV7-2, the J gene TRBJ2-5; 9 nucleotides align to TRBD2. Germline trimming cut 4 bases from V and 5 bases from J; bases unmatched to any gene: 11. The CDR3 sequence is 16 residues long. Germline V CDR1 and CDR2: SGHTA, FQGNSA. CDR3 sequence (DNA): TGTGCCAGCAGCTCCCTAGCGGGAAGGGGATGGGAGACCCAGTACTTC. It is translated as CASSSLAGRGWETQYF.

This clone was counted only a few times. The CDR3 DNA follows: TGTGCCAGTACCCCCTCTTCGGGGGGCCAGGGAGCTTTCTTT. Translated: CASTPSSGGQGAFF. V and J are TRBV19 and TRBJ1-1, with D maybe TRBD1 (6 bases). Per germline, CDR1 LNHDA and CDR2 SQIVND (reference sequence). V dropped 7 bases and J dropped 10 bases, with 22 bases sitting between them. This CDR3 is 14 amino acids long.

This chain links TRBV6-6 with TRBJ2-7, with 12 bases matching TRBD2. The CDR3 totals 15 residues. The V gene's germline CDR1 is MNHNY and CDR2 SVGAGI (reference sequence). Trimming removed 4 bases from V and 10 bases from J; junction bases left unmatched: 11. The DNA of the CDR3 is TGTGCCAGCAGTTCGGGTCTAGCGGGAGGGTACGGACAGTACTTC. Translation: CASSSGLAGGYGQYF.

The V call is TRBV7-2, the J call TRBJ1-6, with a tentative D call TRBD1 (5 bases). Trimming removed 5 bases from V and 7 bases from J, with 12 bases in between. CDR3 length: 14 residues. The germline gives CDR1 SGHTA, CDR2 FQGNSA. The CDR3 region is CASSLDSSNSPLHF. The CDR3 nucleotides are TGTGCCAGCAGCCTAGACAGTTCAAATTCACCCCTCCACTTT.

J is TRBJ2-7 and V is TRBV5-4, with 11 bases aligning to TRBD2. Looked up from germline, CDR1 is SGHNT and CDR2 is YYREEE (reference sequence). There are 15 residues in the CDR3. V dropped 4 bases and J dropped 1; count of bases not matched to a gene: 4. The CDR3 nucleotides are TGTGCCAGCAGCGGCGGGACTAGCGGATCCTACGAGCAGTACTTC. This sequence encodes CASSGGTSGSYEQYF.

V and J are TRBV6-5 and TRBJ2-1, with 9 bases that match TRBD2. The CDR3 has 16 amino acids. With 3 bases clipped from V and 6 bases from J, the junction kept 9 bases outside the gene matches. CDR1 is MNHEY, CDR2 SVGAGI, per germline. For the CDR3, the DNA is TGTGCCAGCAGTTATAGGGGTAGCGGGAGAGGCAATGAGCAGTTCTTC. This codes for CASSYRGSGRGNEQFF.

The chain employs TRBV18 and TRBJ1-5; the D gene is possibly TRBD1 (6 bases). Per the germline V gene, CDR1 is KGHSH and CDR2 is LQKENI. V shed 4 bases and J shed 5 bases, with 9 bases lying between them. The CDR3 loop spans 13 amino acids. The DNA of the CDR3 is TGTGCCAGCTCACTTTCAGGGGATCAGCCCCAGCATTTT. As protein: CASSLSGDQPQHF.

The gene calls are TRBV19 and TRBJ2-7; 8 positions match TRBD1. The CDR3 contains 15 residues. Unmatched junction bases numbered 11, after V lost 6 bases and J lost 4 bases. From germline, CDR1 is LNHDA and CDR2 SQIVND (reference sequence). CDR3 loop: CASRTQGQGQYEQYF. The CDR3 DNA is TGTGCCAGTAGGACGCAAGGACAGGGCCAATACGAGCAGTACTTC.

The table lists this clone with a few counts. Germline is not matched at one junction end, which may reflect a read error. The gene calls are TRBV10-1 and TRBJ2-2; 8 bases fit TRBD2. This CDR3 has 16 residues. Germline V gives CDR1 WNHNN, CDR2 SYGVQD (reference sequence). The CDR3 coding sequence is TGCGCCACCACGGGGGGGGTAGGACCCAAACACCGGGGAGCTGTTTTT. This encodes CATTGGVGPKHRGAVF.

The V gene is TRBV30, the J gene TRBJ2-3, with D tentatively TRBD2 (6 bases). Germline loops: CDR1 GTSNPN, CDR2 SVGIG (reference sequence). Trimming took off 0 bases at V and 5 bases at J, with 12 bases between the two ends. The CDR3 has 14 residues. The CDR3 DNA sequence: TGTGCCTGGAGTGTACTTAGCGGCGAAGATACGCAGTATTTT. Its protein is CAWSVLSGEDTQYF.

The chain uses TRBV5-4 and TRBJ2-1; maybe TRBD2 (7 bases). Trimming removed 6 bases from V and 2 bases from J, with 18 bases in between. CDR1 and CDR2 (germline): SGHNT, YYREEE (reference sequence). The CDR3 extends over 16 amino acids. DNA of the CDR3: TGTGCCAGCACCGTGGGGGGGCGGGTCACCTACAATGAGCAGTTCTTC. This codes for CASTVGGRVTYNEQFF.

This clone was recorded a few times. V gene TRBV25-1 combines with J gene TRBJ1-2, with 7 bases fitting TRBD1. The CDR3 contains 14 residues. V lost 5 bases to trimming and J lost 1 base; unmatched junction nucleotides: 4. Germline loops: CDR1 MGHDK, CDR2 SYGVNS. CDR3 coding DNA: TGTGCCAGCAGTCTGACAGGGAATAACTATGGCTACACCTTC. This sequence encodes CASSLTGNNYGYTF.

This chain uses TRBV28 with TRBJ1-5, with TRBD1 matching 7 bases. CDR1 is MDHEN, CDR2 SYDVKM, per germline. This CDR3 is built from 17 residues. Trimming removed 5 bases from V and 1 base from J; junction bases left unmatched: 11. For the CDR3, the DNA is TGTGCCAGCAGTGGCGACAGGGCCCGAAAGAGCAATCAGCCCCAGCATTTT. It translates to CASSGDRARKSNQPQHF.

The gene calls are TRBV2 and TRBJ2-7, with D hard to call. The CDR3 covers 11 residues. Germline V gene sequence: CDR1 SNHLY, CDR2 FYNNEI. The V end lost 4 bases, the J end lost 3 bases, and 4 bases lay between the germline ends. Here the CDR3 reads CASSALYEQYF. CDR3 bases: TGTGCCAGCAGTGCTCTCTACGAGCAGTACTTC.

This chain uses TRBV10-3 with TRBJ1-2; TRBD1 matches 8 bases. The CDR3 has 15 amino acids. With 7 bases clipped from V and 4 bases from J, the junction kept 11 bases outside the gene matches. Germline CDR1 and CDR2: ENHRY and SYGVKD. In DNA, the CDR3 is TGTGCCATCACTCAACAGGGGGGCTCCCCCTATGGCTACACCTTC. Protein: CAITQQGGSPYGYTF.

The V and J genes are TRBV6-5 and TRBJ1-5; the match to TRBD1 covers 9 bases. The CDR3 is 13 residues long. With 4 bases clipped from V and 6 bases from J, the junction kept 1 base outside the gene matches. Germline loops: CDR1 MNHEY, CDR2 SVGAGI. The CDR3: CASSLQGAQPQHF. The CDR3 region has the DNA TGTGCCAGCAGTTTACAGGGGGCTCAGCCCCAGCATTTT.

The rearrangement uses TRBV18 and TRBJ2-7, with D unclear. The CDR3 length is 16 residues. Trimming cost V 0 bases and J 0 bases, with 12 bases left between them. Germline V lookup: CDR1 KGHSH, CDR2 LQKENI. The CDR3 sequence: CASSPPTRLSSYEQYF. As DNA, the CDR3 is TGTGCCAGCTCACCACCGACAAGGCTAAGCTCCTACGAGCAGTACTTC.

The chain employs TRBV12-5 and TRBJ2-7, with 8 bases that match TRBD1. The CDR3 length is 15 residues. J lost 2 bases, V lost 1 base, and 4 bases had no gene match. Germline-derived CDR1 and CDR2 are LGHNT and FRNRAP. CDR3 amino acids: CASGLGGQGPYEQYF. Here the CDR3 DNA reads TGTGCTAGTGGTTTGGGTGGACAGGGACCCTACGAGCAGTACTTC.

The chain links TRBV5-6 to TRBJ2-1; 11 positions match TRBD2. The germline V gene has CDR1 SGHDT and CDR2 YYEEEE. The length of the CDR3 is 14 residues. With 6 bases clipped from V and 4 bases from J, the junction kept 3 bases outside the gene matches. The CDR3 sequence is CASTWTSGYNEQFF. The CDR3 region has the DNA TGTGCCAGCACCTGGACTAGCGGGTACAATGAGCAGTTCTTC.